This section outlines one T cell receptor beta chain sequence together with its context. Its antigen remains unidentified. No qualities accompany the bases; no much larger clone lies one base away. These data originate in a study of blood T cell repertoires in COVID-19 (dated by TCRdb to 2019 to 2021). Broadly, across the study: Samples from collaborators originated in the United States, Italy and Spain and spanned both the acute and convalescent phases of COVID-19. The material from the prospective study consisted of cDNA or gDNA derived from T cells, B-cell-depleted T cells, or PBMCs. Subjects who had been exposed to COVID-19, were actively infected with it, or had recovered from it provided the deeply sampled blood TCRbeta repertoires that made up the dataset. The repertoires were released in a freely available public database meant as a resource for research on the immune response to SARS-CoV-2. Samples came from the ongoing ImmuneRACE study (first 160 participants) plus 1,254 subjects from 6 global collaborators. A de-identified subject ID, COVID-19 status, age in years and sex were almost always included in the sample metadata. HLA class I and class II types, where available, came from metadata supplied by the sample provider rather than from assay-based typing.

Each collaborating institution followed its own protocols to collect whole blood in K2EDTA tubes. For TCRbeta analysis, collaborators shipped samples as frozen whole blood, isolated PBMCs, or DNA extracted from either of those sample types. General findings and caveats noted by the study authors: The amount of clinical and demographic metadata varied by source and participant and was provided uncurated.

TCRbeta CDR3 regions were amplified from genomic DNA by means of the immunoSEQ Assay, a bias-controlled multiplex PCR. The authors processed their data as follows. Nucleated cell counts per sample were estimated from amplification of reference gene primers within the assay. Sequence reads were collapsed and filtered to measure the absolute abundance of every unique TCRbeta CDR3 rearrangement. For each sample, productive Simpson clonality was calculated as the square root of Simpson's diversity index over productive rearrangements. Entries here come from immuneACCESS through TCRdb and include only in-frame sequences with V and J called. Some clones fail to appear in such tables; in the studies checked, an unresolved V gene covers under half of the shortfall, and the cause of the remainder is unknown. V and J calls and clone size come straight from that table; D and trimming were deduced from the DNA. The sample data list around 180,000 clones, and about 88% of these were observed just once. The ten largest make up roughly 2.9% of the sample.

The germline V gene (reference sequence) yields SEHNR for CDR1 and FQNEAQ for CDR2. The germline V and J ends show losses of 5 bases and 1 base respectively, and no gene match explains 9 bases of the junction. The CDR3 holds 16 amino acids from the cysteine to the phenylalanine. Of the read, only the CDR3 DNA is kept; its 48 bases are in frame from base 1. The sequence was collected from a woman aged 25 to 39 with active or convalescent COVID-19. Recombination joined TRBV7-9 with TRBJ2-7; TRBD1 fits 9 bases in the junction. Sequencing was done on a sample of peripheral blood. The CDR3 here reads CASSPSGTGPSYEQYF. The DNA sequence reads TGTGCCAGCAGCCCCTCCGGGACAGGGCCTTCCTACGAGCAGTACTTC.